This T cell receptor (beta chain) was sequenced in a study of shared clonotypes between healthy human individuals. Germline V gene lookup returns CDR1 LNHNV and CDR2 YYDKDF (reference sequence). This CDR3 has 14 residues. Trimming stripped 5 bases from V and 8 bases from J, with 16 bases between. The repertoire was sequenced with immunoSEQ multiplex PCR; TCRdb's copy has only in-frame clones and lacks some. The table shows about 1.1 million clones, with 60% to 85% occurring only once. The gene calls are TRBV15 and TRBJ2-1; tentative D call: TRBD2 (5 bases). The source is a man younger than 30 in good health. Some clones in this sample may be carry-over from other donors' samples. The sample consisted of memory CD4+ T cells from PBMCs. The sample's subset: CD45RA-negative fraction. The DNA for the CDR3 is TGTGCCACCAGCTCCCGAGGACTTGGAGATGAGCAGTTCTTC. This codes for CATSSRGLGDEQFF.